A selection of T cell receptor beta chains follows, all from one sample in a study of cytomegalovirus exposure and HLA in healthy donors. The table came from immunoSEQ multiplex PCR; TCRdb's copy has only in-frame clones and leaves some out. The sample contains roughly 180,000 clones, approximately 84% of which appear only once. The sequencing sample was made of PBMCs. The receptors here all came from a man aged 18 to 30 in good health and CMV-seropositive. CDR3s include the opening cysteine and the closing phenylalanine or tryptophan. The order of the fields is V gene, J gene, D gene, clone size, CDR3 protein, CDR3 DNA. A D gene is named only where the DNA matches it firmly. Clone size is stated in some rows and not others, as once, few, many or a class when expanded.

V gene: TRBV30
J gene: TRBJ1-4
D gene: -
clone size: -
CDR3 protein: CAWSRGANEKLFF
CDR3 DNA: TGTGCCTGGAGTCGGGGGGCTAATGAAAAACTGTTTTTT

V gene: TRBV5-1
J gene: TRBJ2-6
D gene: TRBD1
clone size: -
CDR3 protein: CASHQTTGGLGGANVLTF
CDR3 DNA: TGCGCCAGTCACCAAACGACAGGGGGGCTAGGTGGGGCCAACGTCCTGACTTTC

V gene: TRBV6-1
J gene: TRBJ2-7
D gene: TRBD2
clone size: -
CDR3 protein: CASSVDSGSYEQYF
CDR3 DNA: TGTGCCAGCAGTGTTGATAGCGGGAGTTACGAGCAGTACTTC

V gene: TRBV6-6
J gene: TRBJ2-2
D gene: TRBD1
clone size: -
CDR3 protein: CASLGQVDTGELFF
CDR3 DNA: TGTGCCAGCCTCGGACAGGTTGACACCGGGGAGCTGTTTTTT

V gene: TRBV27
J gene: TRBJ2-1
D gene: TRBD2
clone size: -
CDR3 protein: CASSGSGTSGRGEQFF
CDR3 DNA: TGTGCCAGCAGTGGATCCGGGACTAGCGGGAGGGGTGAGCAGTTCTTC

V gene: TRBV29-1
J gene: TRBJ1-2
D gene: -
clone size: -
CDR3 protein: CSVFPDSLNYGYTF
CDR3 DNA: TGCAGCGTTTTCCCCGACAGCCTCAACTATGGCTACACCTTC

V gene: TRBV28
J gene: TRBJ1-1
D gene: TRBD1
clone size: -
CDR3 protein: CASRPRDTETGRNTEAFF
CDR3 DNA: TGTGCCAGTCGCCCCAGAGACACAGAGACAGGGAGGAACACTGAAGCTTTCTTT

V gene: TRBV5-1
J gene: TRBJ2-3
D gene: -
clone size: once
CDR3 protein: CASGADQSTDTQYF
CDR3 DNA: TGCGCCAGCGGAGCGGATCAAAGTACAGATACGCAGTATTTT

V gene: TRBV18
J gene: TRBJ2-7
D gene: TRBD2
clone size: -
CDR3 protein: CASSPRTRLHEQYF
CDR3 DNA: TGTGCCAGCTCACCGAGGACTAGACTCCACGAGCAGTACTTC

V gene: TRBV28
J gene: TRBJ1-5
D gene: -
clone size: -
CDR3 protein: CASSFSFVQGGNQPQHF
CDR3 DNA: TGTGCCAGCAGTTTTTCGTTTGTACAGGGAGGCAATCAGCCCCAGCATTTT

V gene: TRBV5-1
J gene: TRBJ2-7
D gene: TRBD2
clone size: -
CDR3 protein: CASKEGPGVAGPYEQYF
CDR3 DNA: TGCGCCAGCAAGGAGGGTCCCGGGGTAGCGGGACCATACGAGCAGTACTTC

V gene: TRBV28
J gene: TRBJ1-5
D gene: TRBD1
clone size: -
CDR3 protein: CASSLRRDRLNQPQHF
CDR3 DNA: TGTGCCAGCAGTTTAAGACGGGACAGACTCAATCAGCCCCAGCATTTT

V gene: TRBV7-9
J gene: TRBJ2-7
D gene: -
clone size: -
CDR3 protein: CASSFGGNSYEQYF
CDR3 DNA: TGTGCCAGCAGCTTCGGCGGTAACTCCTACGAGCAGTACTTC

V gene: TRBV9
J gene: TRBJ1-2
D gene: -
clone size: -
CDR3 protein: CASMSSLPYGYTF
CDR3 DNA: TGTGCCAGCATGTCGAGTCTCCCCTATGGCTACACCTTC

V gene: TRBV7-9
J gene: TRBJ2-1
D gene: TRBD1
clone size: -
CDR3 protein: CASSLGQGGINEQFF
CDR3 DNA: TGTGCCAGCAGCTTGGGACAGGGAGGAATCAATGAGCAGTTCTTC

V gene: TRBV11-3
J gene: TRBJ2-7
D gene: TRBD2
clone size: -
CDR3 protein: CASSLTRAGGLAGSYEQYF
CDR3 DNA: TGTGCCAGCAGCTTAACCCGAGCAGGGGGACTAGCGGGGTCCTACGAGCAGTACTTC

V gene: TRBV7-9
J gene: TRBJ1-3
D gene: TRBD1
clone size: -
CDR3 protein: CASSLAGGSGNTIYF
CDR3 DNA: TGTGCCAGCAGCTTAGCAGGGGGCAGTGGAAACACCATATATTTT

V gene: TRBV7-3
J gene: TRBJ1-2
D gene: TRBD1
clone size: -
CDR3 protein: CASSLDREVDGYTF
CDR3 DNA: TGTGCCAGCAGCTTGGACAGGGAGGTGGATGGCTACACCTTC

V gene: TRBV15
J gene: TRBJ1-1
D gene: -
clone size: -
CDR3 protein: CATSRVGRGTEAFF
CDR3 DNA: TGTGCCACCAGCAGAGTCGGCAGGGGCACTGAAGCTTTCTTT

V gene: TRBV5-6
J gene: TRBJ2-7
D gene: TRBD2
clone size: -
CDR3 protein: CASSLAGLGIDEQYF
CDR3 DNA: TGTGCCAGCAGCTTGGCTGGACTAGGGATAGACGAGCAGTACTTC

V gene: TRBV11-1
J gene: TRBJ2-1
D gene: -
clone size: -
CDR3 protein: CASSHPGVSGIEQFF
CDR3 DNA: TGTGCCAGCAGCCACCCGGGGGTATCGGGGATTGAGCAGTTCTTC

V gene: TRBV5-4
J gene: TRBJ2-3
D gene: TRBD2
clone size: -
CDR3 protein: CASSLEGGRAEFTQYF
CDR3 DNA: TGTGCCAGCAGCTTGGAAGGCGGGAGGGCGGAGTTTACGCAGTATTTT

V gene: TRBV7-3
J gene: TRBJ2-7
D gene: -
clone size: -
CDR3 protein: CASSLGGGGYEQYF
CDR3 DNA: TGTGCCAGCAGCTTAGGAGGGGGCGGGTACGAGCAGTACTTC

V gene: TRBV28
J gene: TRBJ1-2
D gene: -
clone size: -
CDR3 protein: CASNGGTYGYTF
CDR3 DNA: TGTGCCAGCAACGGGGGGACCTATGGCTACACCTTC

V gene: TRBV21-1
J gene: TRBJ2-7
D gene: -
clone size: -
CDR3 protein: CASSKAFHYEQYF
CDR3 DNA: TGTGCCAGCAGCAAAGCGTTTCACTACGAGCAGTACTTC

V gene: TRBV7-6
J gene: TRBJ2-1
D gene: TRBD2
clone size: -
CDR3 protein: CASSLGRLAGLNEQFF
CDR3 DNA: TGTGCCAGCAGCTTAGGGCGGCTAGCGGGCCTCAATGAGCAGTTCTTC

V gene: TRBV5-5
J gene: TRBJ2-1
D gene: TRBD2
clone size: -
CDR3 protein: CASSVAVAGNEQFF
CDR3 DNA: TGTGCCAGCAGCGTCGCGGTAGCGGGCAATGAGCAGTTCTTC

V gene: TRBV7-3
J gene: TRBJ2-1
D gene: -
clone size: -
CDR3 protein: CASSLRAPTEQFF
CDR3 DNA: TGTGCCAGCAGCTTAAGGGCCCCAACGGAGCAGTTCTTC

V gene: TRBV27
J gene: TRBJ1-1
D gene: -
clone size: -
CDR3 protein: CASRGPMNTEAFF
CDR3 DNA: TGTGCCAGCAGGGGGCCTATGAACACTGAAGCTTTCTTT